The present entry profiles one T cell receptor beta chain with its context. What it binds is unknown. Data came from immunoSEQ multiplex PCR; TCRdb stores just in-frame clones and leaves some out. The data contain some 120,000 clones, more than 80% of them singletons. During the collection period, no donor immune events like infections were recorded. This sample was taken from a study of identifying expanded T cells in peripheral blood. Overall study results and limits: Across healthy donors, higher total template counts meant significantly greater approximately two-week count variance.

The origin of this receptor is a person aged 18 to 75 in good health. Sequencing input: blood.

CDR3 in amino acids: CASSTPGRYEQYF. The DNA of the CDR3 is TGTGCCAGCAGCACTCCGGGCCGGTACGAGCAGTACTTC. The chain uses TRBV5-4 and TRBJ2-7, with unresolved D. The CDR3 contains 13 residues. Trimming took 4 bases from V and 4 from J, leaving 12 bases between them. Germline V gene data show CDR1 as SGHNT and CDR2 as YYREEE (reference sequence). The complete variable domain, with remaining parts taken from reference TRBV5-4 and TRBJ2-7, reads ETGVTQSPTHLIKTRGQQVTLRCSSQSGHNTVSWYQQALGQGPQFIFQYYREEENGRGNFPPRFSGLQFPNYSSELNVNALELDDSALYLCASSTPGRYEQYFGPGTRLTVT.